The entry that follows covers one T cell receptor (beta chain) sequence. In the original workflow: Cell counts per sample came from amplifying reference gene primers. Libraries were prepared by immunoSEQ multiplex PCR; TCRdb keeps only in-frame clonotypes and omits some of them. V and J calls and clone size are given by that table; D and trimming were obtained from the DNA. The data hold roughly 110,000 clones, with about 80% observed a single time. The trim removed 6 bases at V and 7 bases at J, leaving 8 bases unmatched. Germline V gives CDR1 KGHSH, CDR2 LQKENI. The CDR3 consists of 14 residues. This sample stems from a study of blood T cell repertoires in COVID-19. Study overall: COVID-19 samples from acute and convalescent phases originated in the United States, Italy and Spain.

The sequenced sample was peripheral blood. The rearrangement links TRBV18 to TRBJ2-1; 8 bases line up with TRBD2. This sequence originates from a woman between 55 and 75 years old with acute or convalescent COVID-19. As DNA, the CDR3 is TGTGCCAGCTCCCCGCGGGGGGTTGATAATGAGCAGTTCTTC. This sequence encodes CASSPRGVDNEQFF.